This T cell receptor (beta chain) originates from a study of beta chain features in type 1 diabetes. The study, taken as a whole, reports: Shorter TCRB CDR3s, moderately but significantly so, were found in Type 1 diabetes patients in all four CD4+ subsets.

Every bit of the isolated RNA underwent reverse transcription, so sequencing read expressed TCRB transcripts. Sequencing used immunoSEQ multiplex PCR; TCRdb keeps in-frame clones, though not all of them. The table includes around 710,000 clones, 12% detected once. This CDR3 region has 13 residues. V was shortened by 3 bases and J by 5 bases, with 11 bases between the two germline ends. Germline V CDR1 and CDR2: SGHRS, YFSETQ. In regard to this clone: Its antigen is as yet unknown.

The sequence was obtained from a man aged 25 to 45 with type 1 diabetes. The chain carries TRBV5-1 and TRBJ1-1; maybe TRBD1 (5 bases). Sequenced material: naive CD4+ T cells from blood. In DNA, the CDR3 is TGCGCCAGCAGCTCAGGATGGGGGACTGAAGCTTTCTTT. Protein: CASSSGWGTEAFF.